This entry lists 28 T cell receptor beta chains sequenced from one sample in a study of shared clonotypes between healthy human individuals. Sequencing was performed with immunoSEQ multiplex PCR; in TCRdb, only in-frame clones are kept and a portion is missing. The data contain 2 million to 3 million clones, 93% of them singletons. Material: naive CD4+ T cells from PBMCs. As to subset: CD45RA+ positively selected. All receptors derive from a man aged 18 to 30 in good health. Some clones in this sample may be carry-over from other donors' samples.

The chain uses TRBV21-1 and TRBJ2-1; the table calls TRBD2, which could not be checked here. TRBV21-1 is deemed a pseudogene. The CDR3 covers 17 residues. Here the CDR3 DNA reads TGTGCCAGCAGCGTATTACGGGGGGTTACCTTCTACAATGAGCAGTTCTTC. This codes for CASSVLRGVTFYNEQFF.

J is TRBJ2-1 and V is TRBV10-2; TRBD1 matches 9 bases. Germline CDR1 and CDR2: WSHSY and SAAADI. CDR3 length: 15 amino acids. Trimming took 7 bases from V and 3 from J; bases not matched to a gene: 7. The CDR3 DNA reads TGCGCCAGCACAGTGTGGACAGGGGACTACAATGAGCAGTTCTTC. Translating it yields CASTVWTGDYNEQFF.

This clone was recorded only once. The genes are TRBV6-5 and TRBJ2-1; TRBD2 aligns across 10 bases. CDR1 and CDR2 (germline): MNHEY, SVGAGI. The CDR3 loop spans 15 amino acids. J lost 6 bases, V lost 4 bases, and 6 bases had no gene match. The CDR3 DNA reads TGTGCCAGCAGTTGGGCACTAGCGGGACGCAATGAGCAGTTCTTC. Its translation: CASSWALAGRNEQFF.

The chain uses TRBV4-1 and TRBJ1-4; possible D gene TRBD1, 6 bases. Looked up from germline, CDR1 is MGHRA and CDR2 is YSYEKL. The V end was cut by 3 bases, the J end by 3 bases, with 17 bases between. The CDR3 extends over 17 amino acids. CDR3 DNA sequence: TGCGCCAGCAGCCACAGGGGCTACAGGGAGTCTAATGAAAAACTGTTTTTT. This translates into CASSHRGYRESNEKLFF.

This rearrangement joins TRBV20-1 to TRBJ2-5; D ambiguous. The CDR3 is 10 amino acids. The V and J ends lost 3 bases and 7 bases respectively, with 6 bases between them. The V gene's germline CDR1 is DFQATT and CDR2 SNEGSKA (reference sequence). In DNA form, the CDR3 reads TGCAGTGCTAGGAGTGGGACCCAGTACTTC. Amino acids: CSARSGTQYF.

J is TRBJ2-5 and V is TRBV5-1; D may correspond to TRBD1 or TRBD2 (5 bases each). The CDR3 is made up of 15 amino acids. V gave up 0 bases and J gave up 0 bases, with 9 bases separating them. Per germline, CDR1 SGHRS and CDR2 YFSETQ. This CDR3 is CASSLGGTHQETQYF. The CDR3 nucleotides are TGCGCCAGCAGCTTGGGAGGGACCCACCAAGAGACCCAGTACTTC.

The rearrangement links TRBV5-4 to TRBJ2-7, with 14 bases aligning to TRBD2. The CDR3 extends over 16 amino acids. In germline, CDR1 is SGHNT, CDR2 YYREEE (reference sequence). Germline trimming cut 3 bases from V and 5 bases from J; bases unmatched to any gene: 7. CDR3 coding DNA: TGTGCCAGCAGCTCCAAGACTAGCGGGAGGGCAGACGAGCAGTACTTC. Protein product: CASSSKTSGRADEQYF.

The chain has TRBV9 and TRBJ2-7; no clear D. CDR3 size: 16 residues. Deletions cut 0 bases from V and 3 bases from J, with 16 bases between. The germline V gene has CDR1 SGDLS and CDR2 YYNGEE. Written as DNA, the CDR3 is TGTGCCAGCAGCGTAGAAGTCGGTATATCCCGCTACGAGCAGTACTTC. Protein: CASSVEVGISRYEQYF. Based on the CDR3 plus reference TRBV9 and TRBJ2-7, the full variable domain is DSGVTQTPKHLITATGQRVTLRCSPRSGDLSVYWYQQSLDQGLQFLIQYYNGEERAKGNILERFSAQQFPDLHSELNLSSLELGDSALYFCASSVEVGISRYEQYFGPGTRLTVT.

The genes are TRBV7-7 and TRBJ2-5; 7 positions agree with TRBD1. This CDR3 comprises 13 residues. Germline CDR1 SSHAT, CDR2 FNYEAQ (reference sequence). Losses at the gene ends were 4 bases for V and 2 bases for J; bases not matched to a gene: 1. CDR3 in amino acids: CASSWDRQETQYF. The CDR3 DNA is TGTGCCAGCAGCTGGGACAGACAAGAGACCCAGTACTTC.

As regards this clone: Other DNA sequences of this sample code for an identical CDR3. The V call is TRBV5-1, the J call TRBJ2-1, with D maybe TRBD1 (6 bases). The V end lost 0 bases, the J end lost 5 bases, and 9 bases lay between the germline ends. Germline loops: CDR1 SGHRS, CDR2 YFSETQ. This CDR3 is built from 14 residues. As DNA, the CDR3 is TGCGCCAGCAGCTTGGCACAGGGTCACAATGAGCAGTTCTTC. Protein: CASSLAQGHNEQFF.

The chain employs TRBV2 and TRBJ1-2; maybe TRBD1 (6 bases). The V and J ends lost 6 bases and 7 bases respectively, with 18 bases between them. The CDR3 has 14 residues. CDR1 is SNHLY and CDR2 is FYNNEI in the germline V gene. The CDR3 loop is CASSPSPAGVGYTF. The CDR3 DNA reads as TGTGCCAGCAGCCCCAGCCCGGCAGGGGTTGGCTACACCTTC.

The CDR3 protein is CASSMRNEQFF. The DNA of the CDR3 is TGTGCCAGTAGTATGAGAAATGAGCAGTTCTTC. This chain links TRBV19 with TRBJ2-1, with D unclear. The V end lost 3 bases, the J end lost 7 bases, and 4 bases lay between the germline ends. This CDR3 comprises 11 residues. CDR1 and CDR2 (germline): LNHDA, SQIVND (reference sequence).

The sample holds one count of this clone. The gene calls are TRBV6-1 and TRBJ1-4, with D perhaps matching TRBD1 (5 bases). CDR3 length: 15 amino acids. The V end lost 5 bases, the J end lost 6 bases, and 16 bases lay between the germline ends. In germline, CDR1 is MNHNS, CDR2 SASEGT. The CDR3 bases are TGTGCCAGCAGTCCGGTGGGGGAGGGGTATGAAAAACTGTTTTTT. Its protein product is CASSPVGEGYEKLFF.

The V call is TRBV5-1, the J call TRBJ1-2; tentative D call: TRBD1 (5 bases). The germline V gene has CDR1 SGHRS and CDR2 YFSETQ. There are 14 residues in the CDR3. The V and J ends lost 0 bases and 8 bases respectively, with 14 bases between them. CDR3 protein: CASSLGTPGGGYTF. The CDR3 DNA reads TGCGCCAGCAGCTTGGGAACACCCGGGGGGGGCTACACCTTC.

V is TRBV5-1 and J is TRBJ2-3; 8 bases map to TRBD1. V shed 4 bases, J shed 4 bases, and the junction held 11 bases outside the gene matches. From germline, CDR1 is SGHRS and CDR2 YFSETQ. The CDR3 runs 16 residues. CDR3 amino acids: CASSVQPGGGPDTQYF. CDR3 nucleotide sequence: TGCGCCAGCAGCGTACAACCAGGGGGCGGCCCAGATACGCAGTATTTT.

V and J are TRBV28 and TRBJ2-2; D may be TRBD1 or TRBD2 (5 bases each). The CDR3 is 16 amino acids. Germline lookup yields CDR1 MDHEN and CDR2 SYDVKM. V was pared by 7 bases and J by 5 bases, with 20 bases between. The chain's CDR3 is CASTGGTALGTGELFF. For the CDR3, the DNA is TGTGCCAGCACCGGTGGGACGGCCCTCGGGACCGGGGAGCTGTTTTTT.

V usage is TRBV9 and J usage is TRBJ2-7; 8 bases are shared with TRBD2. J gave up 5 bases and V 0 bases, and 13 bases lay outside the gene matches. Germline V gene data show CDR1 as SGDLS and CDR2 as YYNGEE. The CDR3 runs 17 residues. The CDR3 DNA reads TGTGCCAGCAGCGTAGGAAGTAGCGGGAATGTTCAGGACGAGCAGTACTTC. It translates to CASSVGSSGNVQDEQYF.

The rearrangement links TRBV7-2 to TRBJ1-4; D unresolved. The V end was cut by 3 bases, the J end by 0 bases, with 5 bases between. The CDR3 loop spans 14 amino acids. Germline V gene lookup returns CDR1 SGHTA and CDR2 FQGNSA. The CDR3 sequence: CASSFLSTNEKLFF. In nucleotides, the CDR3 is TGTGCCAGCAGCTTCCTGTCAACTAATGAAAAACTGTTTTTT.

The rearrangement links TRBV5-5 to TRBJ2-1, with D possibly TRBD2 on 5 matching bases. Germline CDR1 is SGHKS and CDR2 is YYEKEE (reference sequence). Trimming cost V 2 bases and J 0 bases, with 9 bases left between them. The CDR3 spans 15 residues. Here the CDR3 DNA reads TGTGCCAGCAGCTTCGGGGTTAGCTCCTACAATGAGCAGTTCTTC. It encodes CASSFGVSSYNEQFF.

The chain joins TRBV10-3 to TRBJ2-7; D gene uncertain. CDR3 length: 11 residues. Trimming pared 10 bases from V and 0 bases from J, leaving 7 bases between. The V gene's germline CDR1 is ENHRY and CDR2 SYGVKD. CDR3 coding DNA: TGTGCCACCTCAAACTCCTACGAGCAGTACTTC. This gives the protein CATSNSYEQYF.

This clone is a singleton in its sample. The chain recombines TRBV19 with TRBJ1-1; TRBD1 might be the D (6 bases). Germline V lookup: CDR1 LNHDA, CDR2 SQIVND (reference sequence). The CDR3 runs 15 residues. Trimming pared 4 bases from V and 3 bases from J, leaving 15 bases between. The CDR3 bases are TGTGCCAGTAGTACGTCCAGGGCAGGGGACACTGAAGCTTTCTTT. Translating it yields CASSTSRAGDTEAFF.

The chain employs TRBV6-6 and TRBJ1-2; possible D gene TRBD1, 5 bases. The CDR3 spans 14 residues. Germline V gene sequence: CDR1 MNHNY, CDR2 SVGAGI (reference sequence). Trimming removed 6 bases from V and 2 bases from J, with 13 bases in between. CDR3 amino acids: CASRNGQGNYGYTF. As DNA, the CDR3 is TGTGCCAGCAGAAATGGACAAGGGAACTATGGCTACACCTTC.

This clone was recorded only once. The chain joins TRBV6-5 to TRBJ2-2; 7 bases align to TRBD2. The CDR3 covers 13 residues. V was pared by 8 bases and J by 4 bases, with 4 bases of the junction left unmatched. Per germline, CDR1 MNHEY and CDR2 SVGAGI. In DNA form, the CDR3 reads TGTGCCAGCCACACGGGGGGCACCGGGGAGCTGTTTTTT. Amino acids: CASHTGGTGELFF.

This chain links TRBV2 with TRBJ1-5; 7 bases map to TRBD1. V was clipped by 5 bases and J by 1 base; unmatched bases: 14. The CDR3 is 18 amino acids. Germline V gene sequence: CDR1 SNHLY, CDR2 FYNNEI. Here the CDR3 reads CASSLLTGAPRSNQPQHF. In nucleotides, the CDR3 is TGTGCCAGCAGTCTACTTACAGGGGCCCCCCGAAGCAATCAGCCCCAGCATTTT. Complete variable domain (other parts from reference TRBV2 and TRBJ1-5): EPEVTQTPSHQVTQMGQEVILRCVPISNHLYFYWYRQILGQKVEFLVSFYNNEISEKSEIFDDQFSVERPDGSNFTLKIRSTKLEDSAMYFCASSLLTGAPRSNQPQHFGDGTRLSIL.

The chain joins TRBV7-2 to TRBJ2-7; D tentatively reads TRBD1 or TRBD2 (5 bases each). The germline V and J ends were trimmed by 4 bases and 5 bases, with 27 bases remaining between them. CDR3 length equals 18 residues. Looked up from germline, CDR1 is SGHTA and CDR2 is FQGNSA. The CDR3 loop reads CASSSTLLAPSLGDEQYF. The DNA of the CDR3 is TGTGCCAGCAGCTCGACCCTGCTAGCTCCTAGTCTAGGGGACGAGCAGTACTTC.

The chain couples TRBV5-1 to TRBJ1-2; 8 bases align to TRBD1. After removal of 0 bases from V and 5 bases from J, the junction contained 3 bases not matched to a gene. Germline V lookup: CDR1 SGHRS, CDR2 YFSETQ. The CDR3 loop spans 14 amino acids. CDR3 sequence reads: CASSLDRGEYGYTF. CDR3 coding DNA: TGCGCCAGCAGCTTGGACAGGGGGGAATATGGCTACACCTTC.

V usage is TRBV5-1 and J usage is TRBJ1-2; D not resolved. Trimming cost V 0 bases and J 7 bases, with 7 bases left between them. CDR1 and CDR2 from the germline V gene are SGHRS and YFSETQ. The length of the CDR3 is 12 residues. The CDR3, as DNA: TGCGCCAGCAGCTTGGTAGGAGCTGGCTACACCTTC. This gives the protein CASSLVGAGYTF.

The chain links TRBV5-1 to TRBJ2-5; D may be TRBD2 (6 bases). CDR1 is SGHRS and CDR2 is YFSETQ in the germline V gene. V was trimmed by 3 bases and J by 4 bases, leaving 16 bases between them. The CDR3 is made up of 15 amino acids. CDR3 DNA sequence: TGCGCCAGCAGCTCTGGCGGAGTGGGGGGAGAGACCCAGTACTTC. It yields the protein CASSSGGVGGETQYF.